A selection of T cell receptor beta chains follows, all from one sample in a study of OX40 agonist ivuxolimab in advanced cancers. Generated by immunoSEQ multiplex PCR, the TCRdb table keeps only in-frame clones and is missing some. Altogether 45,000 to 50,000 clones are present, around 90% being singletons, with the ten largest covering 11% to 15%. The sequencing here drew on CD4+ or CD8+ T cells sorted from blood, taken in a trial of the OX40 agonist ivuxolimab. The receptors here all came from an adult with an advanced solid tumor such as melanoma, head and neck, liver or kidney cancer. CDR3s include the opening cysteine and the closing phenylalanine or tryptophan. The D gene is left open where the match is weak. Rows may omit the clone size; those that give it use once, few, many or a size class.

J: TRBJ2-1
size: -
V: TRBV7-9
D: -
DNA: TGTGCCAGCAGCTACCTAGCGACCCTCGACAATGAGCAGTTCTTC
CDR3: CASSYLATLDNEQFF

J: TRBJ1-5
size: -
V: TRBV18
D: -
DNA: TGTGCCAGCTCACCACGGAGAACAGGGATGGGCAATCAGCCCCAGCATTTT
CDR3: CASSPRRTGMGNQPQHF

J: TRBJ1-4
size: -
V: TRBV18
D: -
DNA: TGTGCCAGCTCACCGGGAGCCGCAACTAATGAAAAACTGTTTTTT
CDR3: CASSPGAATNEKLFF

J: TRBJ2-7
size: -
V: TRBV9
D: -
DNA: TGTGCCAGCAGCGTCGGTTTTACAGGTGGTCAGGGCGAGCAGTACTTC
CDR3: CASSVGFTGGQGEQYF

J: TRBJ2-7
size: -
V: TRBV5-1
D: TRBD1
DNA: TGCGCCAGCACCCCCGTGGGAGGGACAGGGGTTGAGGAGCAGTACTTC
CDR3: CASTPVGGTGVEEQYF

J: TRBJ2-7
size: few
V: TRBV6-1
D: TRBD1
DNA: TGTGCCAGCAATCTGGGACAGGGGTTCTCGGGTGAGCAGTACTTC
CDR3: CASNLGQGFSGEQYF

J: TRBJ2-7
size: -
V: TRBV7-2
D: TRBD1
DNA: TGTGCCAGCAGCTTAAGCCCAGGGGGCATTTTCGACGAGCAGTACTTC
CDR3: CASSLSPGGIFDEQYF

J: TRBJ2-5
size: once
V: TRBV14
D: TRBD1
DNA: TGTGCCAGCAGCCGTGGACAGGGATACCAAGAGACCCAGTACTTC
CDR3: CASSRGQGYQETQYF

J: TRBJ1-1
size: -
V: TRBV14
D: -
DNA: TGTGCCAGCAGCCAAAGGCTCGAAGGGTGGAACACTGAAGCTTTCTTT
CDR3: CASSQRLEGWNTEAFF

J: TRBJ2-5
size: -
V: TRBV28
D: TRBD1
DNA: TGTGCCAGCAGTCGGACAGGGTGGGGGGTCCAAGAGACCCAGTACTTC
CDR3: CASSRTGWGVQETQYF

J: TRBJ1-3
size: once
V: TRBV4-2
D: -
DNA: TGTACCAGCAGCCAAGATAGGGGGAGCTCTGGAAACACCATATATTTT
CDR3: CTSSQDRGSSGNTIYF